The 25 T cell receptor beta chains presented below share a single source sample, sequenced in a study of breast tumors, draining lymph nodes, adjacent tissues. The lymph nodes were axillary draining lymph nodes from breast cancer patients. TCRdb reprocessed the multiplex PCR reads via MiXCR and lists one record per CDR3 protein. The table has tens of thousands of distinct CDR3 sequences, approximately 20% seen once. Sequencing was carried out using axillary lymph node tissue. Receptor source: a female donor with breast cancer. Some clones in this sample may be carry-over from other donors' samples.

This clonotype was found many times. This chain joins TRBV2 and TRBJ1-3; no reliable D call. Germline assignment: CDR1 SNHLY and CDR2 FYNNEI. There are 13 residues in the CDR3. Trimming removed 7 bases from V and 0 bases from J, with 7 bases in between. CDR3 region: CASNGNSGNTIYF. CDR3 DNA sequence: TGTGCCAGCAACGGAAACTCTGGAAACACCATATATTTT.

The rearrangement links TRBV5-1 to TRBJ1-1; the match to TRBD1 covers 7 bases. This CDR3 region has 14 residues. V was pared by 5 bases and J by 5 bases, with 9 bases of the junction left unmatched. Germline CDR1 and CDR2: SGHRS and YFSETQ. CDR3 loop: CASSPGQSGTEAFF. CDR3 DNA: TGCGCCAGCAGTCCGGGACAGTCGGGTACTGAAGCTTTCTTT.

Ten or more counts support this clonotype. V usage is TRBV20-1 and J usage is TRBJ2-7, with D unresolved. Trimming took 2 bases from V and 0 from J, leaving 8 bases between them. The CDR3 spans 13 residues. Germline V lookup: CDR1 DFQATT, CDR2 SNEGSKA (reference sequence). In DNA, the CDR3 is TGCAGTGCTAGACCTGGGATCTCCTACGAGCAGTACTTC. Its translation: CSARPGISYEQYF.

This clonotype appeared many times. The chain carries TRBV20-1 and TRBJ2-3, with 9 bases matching TRBD2. The CDR3 totals 11 residues. After removal of 6 bases from V and 8 bases from J, the junction contained 3 bases not matched to a gene. Germline V gene lookup returns CDR1 DFQATT and CDR2 SNEGSKA (reference sequence). Written as DNA, the CDR3 is TGCAGTGCCGGCGGGGGGGTTACGCAGTATTTT. Protein: CSAGGGVTQYF.

Ten or more counts support this clonotype. The chain carries TRBV20-1 and TRBJ2-2; tentatively, D is TRBD1 (5 bases). Trimming removed 6 bases at V and 7 bases at J, with 15 bases between. Per germline, CDR1 DFQATT and CDR2 SNEGSKA (reference sequence). The length of the CDR3 is 13 residues. CDR3 nucleotides: TGCAGTGCGCAAGGCCTCACAGGCGGGGAGCTGTTTTTT. Its protein product is CSAQGLTGGELFF.

This clonotype was detected ten times or more. The DNA of the CDR3 is TGCGCCAGCAGCTTGGGGACTGCGGGGGACGAGCAGTACTTC. It translates to CASSLGTAGDEQYF. The chain joins TRBV5-1 to TRBJ2-7, with 7 bases matching TRBD2. This CDR3 is 14 amino acids long. Germline V gives CDR1 SGHRS, CDR2 YFSETQ. The J segment lost 5 bases and the V segment lost 0 bases, leaving 5 bases of the junction unmatched. The variable domain in full, with the rest retrieved from reference TRBV5-1 and TRBJ2-7, is KAGVTQTPRYLIKTRGQQVTLSCSPISGHRSVSWYQQTPGQGLQFLFEYFSETQRNKGNFPGRFSGRQFSNSRSEMNVSTLELGDSALYLCASSLGTAGDEQYFGPGTRLTVT.

This clonotype was counted ten times or more. The V and J genes are TRBV7-3 and TRBJ2-5; the match to TRBD2 covers 12 bases. Germline CDR1 reads SGHTA; CDR2 reads FQGTGA. This CDR3 has 16 residues. V dropped 5 bases and J dropped 7; count of bases not matched to a gene: 11. CDR3 bases: TGTGCCAGCAGCCCGACTAGCGGGAGAGGGGCAGGGACCCAGTACTTC. It codes for CASSPTSGRGAGTQYF.

As regards this clonotype: A much larger clone lies a single base off, so this may be a read error. The chain links TRBV6-6 to TRBJ2-3; TRBD1 agrees at 7 bases. Per the germline V gene, CDR1 is MNHNY and CDR2 is SVGAGI (reference sequence). The CDR3 has 13 residues. With 5 bases clipped from V and 4 bases from J, the junction kept 3 bases outside the gene matches. The CDR3 sequence is CASSRQGADTQYF. The CDR3 DNA sequence: TGTGCCAGCAGTCGACAGGGCGCAGATACGCAGTATTTT.

In its sample, this clonotype was seen many times. The CDR3 coding sequence is TGTGCCAGCAGGACGGGCTCGGCCCCCTACGAGCAGTACTTC. Its translation: CASRTGSAPYEQYF. The J gene is TRBJ2-7, the V gene TRBV12-3 or TRBV12-4, with D uncertain. Trimming removed 6 bases from V and 2 bases from J, with 14 bases in between. This CDR3 has 14 residues.

This clonotype has at least ten counts. This chain uses TRBV9 with TRBJ2-2; D call uncertain. Germline loops: CDR1 SGDLS, CDR2 YYNGEE. The CDR3 covers 10 residues. The ends were cut back, 5 bases at V and 5 bases at J, with 1 base in the middle. The CDR3 sequence: CASRTGELFF. The CDR3 region has the DNA TGTGCCAGCAGGACCGGGGAGCTGTTTTTT.

This clonotype was counted ten times or more. V is TRBV9 and J is TRBJ2-3; D is undetermined. The germline V and J ends were trimmed by 4 bases and 6 bases, with 18 bases remaining between them. Germline-derived CDR1 and CDR2 are SGDLS and YYNGEE. The CDR3 is 15 residues long. The CDR3 spells CASSKAGQVGDTQYF. The CDR3 bases are TGTGCCAGCAGCAAGGCAGGCCAGGTGGGGGATACGCAGTATTTT. The whole variable domain, remainder taken from reference TRBV9 and TRBJ2-3, is DSGVTQTPKHLITATGQRVTLRCSPRSGDLSVYWYQQSLDQGLQFLIQYYNGEERAKGNILERFSAQQFPDLHSELNLSSLELGDSALYFCASSKAGQVGDTQYFGPGTRLTVL.

The chain links TRBV20-1 to TRBJ2-1, with 10 bases identical to TRBD2. From germline, CDR1 is DFQATT and CDR2 SNEGSKA (reference sequence). The CDR3 consists of 15 residues. V lost 3 bases, J lost 8 bases, and 10 bases stayed unmatched. In nucleotides, the CDR3 is TGCAGTGCTAGTACGGTAGCGGGAGGTCGGGATGAGCAGTTCTTC. This encodes CSASTVAGGRDEQFF.

V and J are TRBV3-1 and TRBJ2-2; TRBD2 is a possible D gene (6 bases). CDR3 length: 14 residues. The germline CDR1 and CDR2 sequences are LGHDT and YNNKEL (reference sequence). Trimming took 4 bases from V and 5 from J, leaving 11 bases between them. The CDR3 coding sequence is TGTGCCAGCAGCCCACTGGCGGGGACCGGGGAGCTGTTTTTT. Protein: CASSPLAGTGELFF.

Details on this clonotype: This may stem from a read error, because a much larger clone lies one nucleotide away. The V call is TRBV28, the J call TRBJ2-7; D is uncertain. Trimming shortened V by 6 bases and J by 6 bases, and 15 bases separated the two germline ends. Germline-derived CDR1 and CDR2 are MDHEN and SYDVKM. The CDR3 is made up of 13 amino acids. This chain's CDR3 is CASRPDFPCEQYF. CDR3 coding DNA: TGTGCCAGCAGACCTGACTTTCCCTGCGAGCAGTACTTC.

Turning to this clonotype: This sequence may be a read error, since a much larger clone differs from it by one base. The CDR3 does not close with the conserved phenylalanine or tryptophan, likely indicating a read error. DNA for the CDR3: TGTGCCAGCGATGCAGGGGCCGCCAGCAATCAGCCCCAGCATCTT. This translates into CASDAGAASNQPQHL. The chain uses TRBV5-5 and TRBJ1-5; D is perhaps TRBD1 (6 bases). The germline V gene encodes CDR1 SGHKS and CDR2 YYEKEE (reference sequence). The CDR3 is 15 residues long. Between the trimmed V and J ends, which lost 7 bases and 1 base, there was a span of 15 bases.

This clonotype has only a few counts. This sequence joins TRBV5-1 and TRBJ1-1; TRBD1 matches 9 bases. CDR1 and CDR2 from the germline V gene are SGHRS and YFSETQ. The CDR3 extends over 14 amino acids. J was trimmed by 1 base and V by 4 bases; bases with no gene match: 2. The CDR3 loop is CASSNRGQNTEAFF. The CDR3 DNA sequence: TGCGCCAGCAGCAACAGGGGGCAGAACACTGAAGCTTTCTTT. Drawing the rest from reference TRBV5-1 and TRBJ1-1, the complete variable domain is KAGVTQTPRYLIKTRGQQVTLSCSPISGHRSVSWYQQTPGQGLQFLFEYFSETQRNKGNFPGRFSGRQFSNSRSEMNVSTLELGDSALYLCASSNRGQNTEAFFGQGTRLTVV.

This clonotype was observed at least ten times. This chain joins TRBV29-1 and TRBJ1-2; no definite D call. The germline V gene has CDR1 SQVTM and CDR2 ANQGSEA. The CDR3 runs 15 residues. V was pared by 2 bases and J by 5 bases, with 18 bases between. CDR3 sequence (DNA): TGCAGCGTTGAATGGCTGGAATCGGAGCGGTATGGCTACACCTTC. Its protein is CSVEWLESERYGYTF. Combining the CDR3 with reference TRBV29-1 and TRBJ1-2 gives the whole variable domain SAVISQKPSRDICQRGTSLTIQCQVDSQVTMMFWYRQQPGQSLTLIATANQGSEATYESGFVIDKFPISRPNLTFSTLTVSNMSPEDSSIYLCSVEWLESERYGYTFGSGTRLTVV.

This clonotype came up many times. J is TRBJ1-5 and V is TRBV20-1; perhaps TRBD1 as D (5 bases). The CDR3 runs to 13 residues. CDR1 DFQATT and CDR2 SNEGSKA come from the germline V gene (reference sequence). The V end lost 7 bases, the J end lost 4 bases, and 14 bases lay between the germline ends. CDR3 in amino acids: CSVVTELNQPQHF. The CDR3 bases are TGCAGTGTCGTGACAGAGCTAAATCAGCCCCAGCATTTT.

This clonotype was observed many times. V gene TRBV6-5 combines with J gene TRBJ2-7; no definite D call. Germline V gene sequence: CDR1 MNHEY, CDR2 SVGAGI. This CDR3 is 14 amino acids long. With 3 bases removed from V and 0 bases from J, the gap between germline ends came to 9 bases. CDR3 sequence reads: CASSYLESSYEQYF. The CDR3 coding sequence is TGTGCCAGCAGTTATTTGGAGAGCTCCTACGAGCAGTACTTC.

In this sample, this clonotype turned up many times. This chain connects TRBV25-1 to TRBJ2-3, with 10 bases fitting TRBD1. J gave up 5 bases and V 1 base, and 6 bases lay outside the gene matches. CDR3 length: 16 residues. CDR1 is MGHDK, CDR2 SYGVNS, per germline. CDR3 DNA sequence: TGTGCCAGCAGTGAATCGAGACAGGGGGCAAGAGATACGCAGTATTTT. Translating gives CASSESRQGARDTQYF.

The chain recombines TRBV28 with TRBJ1-2, with D possibly being TRBD1 (5 bases). The CDR3 extends over 13 amino acids. Germline V CDR1 and CDR2: MDHEN, SYDVKM. The V gene lost 5 bases and the J gene lost 6 bases, with 13 bases spanning the gap. In nucleotides, the CDR3 is TGTGCCAGCAGTGCGTGGCAGGGTGATGGCTACACCTTC. Its protein product is CASSAWQGDGYTF.

This clonotype has ten or more counts. The rearrangement uses TRBV11-2 and TRBJ2-1; 7 nucleotides align to TRBD1. Germline V gene sequence: CDR1 SGHAT, CDR2 FQNNGV. The CDR3 runs 14 residues. Losses at the gene ends were 5 bases for V and 4 bases for J; bases not matched to a gene: 5. The CDR3 DNA reads as TGTGCCAGCAGCGCACAGACAGGGTACAATGAGCAGTTCTTC. Protein sequence: CASSAQTGYNEQFF.

This clonotype was counted a few times. The rearrangement links TRBV6-1 to TRBJ2-2; D might be TRBD1 or TRBD2, each matching 5 bases. The CDR3 is 14 amino acids. Trimming removed 7 bases at V and 7 bases at J, with 16 bases between. Germline V lookup: CDR1 MNHNS, CDR2 SASEGT. The DNA of the CDR3 is TGTGCCAGCAAAAGGACACCTGGGGGCGGGGAGCTGTTTTTT. Translated: CASKRTPGGGELFF.

This clonotype was seen ten or more times. The V gene is TRBV6-6, the J gene TRBJ1-2; maybe TRBD1 (6 bases). V was clipped by 4 bases and J by 2 bases, with 17 bases between them. The CDR3 runs 16 residues. Germline V gene sequence: CDR1 MNHNY, CDR2 SVGAGI (reference sequence). CDR3 in DNA: TGTGCCAGCAGTTCTACTCAGCGGCAGGGGAACTATGGCTACACCTTC. Amino acid sequence: CASSSTQRQGNYGYTF.

The V and J genes are TRBV5-5 and TRBJ2-1, with D tentatively TRBD2 (6 bases). Germline V CDR1 and CDR2: SGHKS, YYEKEE (reference sequence). V was clipped by 3 bases and J by 0 bases, with 16 bases between them. The length of the CDR3 is 17 residues. The CDR3 spells CASSSAGLRSSYNEQFF. DNA for the CDR3: TGTGCCAGCAGCTCGGCGGGACTCAGGAGCTCCTACAATGAGCAGTTCTTC.